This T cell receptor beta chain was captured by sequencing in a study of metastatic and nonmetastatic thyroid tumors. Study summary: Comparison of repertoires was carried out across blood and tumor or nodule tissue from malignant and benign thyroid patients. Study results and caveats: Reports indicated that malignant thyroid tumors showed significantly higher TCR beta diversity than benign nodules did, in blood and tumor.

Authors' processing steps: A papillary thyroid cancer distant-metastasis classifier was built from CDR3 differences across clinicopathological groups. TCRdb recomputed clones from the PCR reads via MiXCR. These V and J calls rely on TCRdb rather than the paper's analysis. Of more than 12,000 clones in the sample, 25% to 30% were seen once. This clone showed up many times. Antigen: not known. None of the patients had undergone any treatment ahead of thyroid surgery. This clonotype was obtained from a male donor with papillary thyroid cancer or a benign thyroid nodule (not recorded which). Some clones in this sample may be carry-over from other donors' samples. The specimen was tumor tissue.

The CDR3 nucleotides read TGCAGTGCTAGTGGGGGGACTAGCGTCTCTGGGGCCAACGTCCTGACTTTC. This encodes CSASGGTSVSGANVLTF. The chain links TRBV20-1 to TRBJ2-6, with 10 bases identical to TRBD2. Germline V gene sequence: CDR1 DFQATT, CDR2 SNEGSKA (reference sequence). This CDR3 contains 17 residues. The trim removed 3 bases at V and 0 bases at J, leaving 5 bases unmatched.